Detailed here is one TCR beta chain. The data stem from a study of OX40 agonist ivuxolimab in advanced cancers. Profiled with immunoSEQ multiplex PCR; TCRdb holds only in-frame clones, not every one. The sample includes about 60,000 clones, around 93% of them seen just once. V was pared by 2 bases and J by 2 bases, with 16 bases between. Germline V CDR1 and CDR2: SQVTM, ANQGSEA. This CDR3 comprises 15 residues. V usage is TRBV29-1 and J usage is TRBJ2-7; tentative D call: TRBD1 (5 bases). The source of this sequence is an adult with an advanced solid tumor such as melanoma, head and neck, liver or kidney cancer. The specimen was CD4+ or CD8+ T cells sorted from blood, collected in a trial of the OX40 agonist ivuxolimab. CDR3 in DNA: TGCAGCGTTGAAATATCAGGGCAGTCACCCTACGAGCAGTACTTC. As protein: CSVEISGQSPYEQYF.